A single sample gave rise to the 17 T cell receptor beta chains below, sequenced in a study of cytomegalovirus exposure and HLA in healthy donors. The PCR used 60 Vbeta and 13 Jbeta primers. Clones were sequenced by immunoSEQ multiplex PCR, and TCRdb holds only the in-frame ones, with some missing. The sample has approximately 100,000 clones, about 74% seen once. The specimen sequenced was PBMCs. The receptor source for this set is a female donor in good health and CMV-seronegative.

V and J are TRBV27 and TRBJ1-1; D remains ambiguous. V dropped 7 bases and J dropped 1 base, with 10 bases sitting between them. CDR3 length: 13 amino acids. Germline assignment: CDR1 MNHEY and CDR2 SMNVEV (reference sequence). CDR3: CASKQSRNTEAFF. The CDR3 DNA sequence: TGTGCCAGCAAACAATCCAGGAACACTGAAGCTTTCTTT.

The chain employs TRBV4-2 and TRBJ2-7, with TRBD1 as a possible D gene (6 bases). Trimming removed 4 bases from V and 4 bases from J, with 20 bases in between. Germline CDR1 and CDR2: LGHNA and YNFKEQ. The CDR3 length is 16 residues. CDR3 coding DNA: TGTGCCAGCAGCCCCCTTGGGGGCGCGGACTCTTACGAGCAGTACTTC. Translating it yields CASSPLGGADSYEQYF.

This clone was seen only a few times. V gene TRBV19 combines with J gene TRBJ1-4; D not resolved. CDR1 LNHDA and CDR2 SQIVND come from the germline V gene (reference sequence). The CDR3 runs to 14 residues. V was pared by 7 bases and J by 6 bases, with 15 bases between. The CDR3 region has the DNA TGTGCCAGTACCGCCCCCGGGGTATATGAAAAACTGTTTTTT. Translated: CASTAPGVYEKLFF.

V and J are TRBV15 and TRBJ2-7, with 7 bases matching TRBD2. V was pared by 0 bases and J by 3 bases, with 11 bases of the junction left unmatched. The germline V gene encodes CDR1 LNHNV and CDR2 YYDKDF (reference sequence). The CDR3 loop spans 17 amino acids. CDR3 sequence: CATSRDWFGAGDYEQYF. The CDR3 DNA is TGTGCCACCAGCAGAGATTGGTTCGGGGCGGGGGACTACGAGCAGTACTTC.

The J gene is TRBJ2-7, the V gene TRBV5-4, with 10 bases fitting TRBD2. CDR1 and CDR2 (germline): SGHNT, YYREEE (reference sequence). V lost 3 bases to trimming and J lost 5 bases; unmatched junction nucleotides: 11. This CDR3 is built from 16 residues. The CDR3 coding sequence is TGTGCCAGCAGCTCGCGACAAAGCGGGGGGGGTCACGAGCAGTACTTC. It is translated as CASSSRQSGGGHEQYF. Full variable domain (rest looked up from reference TRBV5-4 and TRBJ2-7): ETGVTQSPTHLIKTRGQQVTLRCSSQSGHNTVSWYQQALGQGPQFIFQYYREEENGRGNFPPRFSGLQFPNYSSELNVNALELDDSALYLCASSSRQSGGGHEQYFGPGTRLTVT.

This chain connects TRBV21-1 to TRBJ1-2; the D call of TRBD1 is as the table states it, not checked on the DNA. TRBV21-1 is given as a pseudogene. The CDR3 runs to 13 residues. CDR3 in DNA: TGTGCCACCACACAGGGTAGAGGGGATGGCTACACCTTC. Residues: CATTQGRGDGYTF.

The chain uses TRBV7-8 and TRBJ2-4; 10 bases match TRBD1. From germline, CDR1 is SGHVS and CDR2 FQNEAQ. The CDR3 contains 15 residues. The V gene end was trimmed by 5 bases and the J gene end by 2 bases; junction bases not matched to a gene: 3. The CDR3 reads CASSEDRGTKNIQYF. In DNA, the CDR3 is TGTGCCAGCAGCGAGGACAGGGGGACCAAAAACATTCAGTACTTC.

This sequence joins TRBV6-5 and TRBJ2-7, with a possible D match to TRBD2 (5 bases). The germline CDR1 and CDR2 sequences are MNHEY and SVGAGI. This CDR3 region has 11 residues. The V and J ends lost 10 bases and 3 bases respectively, with 10 bases between them. The CDR3 loop reads CATGVNYEQYF. The CDR3 DNA sequence: TGTGCCACCGGGGTAAACTACGAGCAGTACTTC.

The CDR3 DNA follows: TGTGCCAGCGAGACAGACGAGCAGTACTTC. Amino acids: CASETDEQYF. The V call is TRBV2, the J call TRBJ2-7, with D perhaps TRBD1 (5 bases). V lost 8 bases and J lost 5, with 7 bases in between. The CDR3 totals 10 residues. Per the germline V gene, CDR1 is SNHLY and CDR2 is FYNNEI.

The CDR3 DNA is TGTGCCAGTAGTACAGACAGGGGGCGCGGAACCGGGGAGCTGTTTTTT. Translated, it gives CASSTDRGRGTGELFF. This sequence joins TRBV19 and TRBJ2-2, with 10 bases fitting TRBD1. The CDR3 contains 16 residues. The ends lost 4 bases at V and 5 bases at J; junction bases unmatched: 7. From germline, CDR1 is LNHDA and CDR2 SQIVND (reference sequence). Full variable domain (rest looked up from reference TRBV19 and TRBJ2-2): DGGITQSPKYLFRKEGQNVTLSCEQNLNHDAMYWYRQDPGQGLRLIYYSQIVNDFQKGDIAEGYSVSREKKESFPLTVTSAQKNPTAFYLCASSTDRGRGTGELFFGEGSRLTVL.

This clone has more than one count but fewer than ten. V and J are TRBV27 and TRBJ1-1, with 9 nucleotides matching TRBD1. Trimming at V came to 5 bases and at J to 6 bases, leaving 10 bases not matched to a gene. There are 15 residues in the CDR3. Germline values: CDR1 MNHEY, CDR2 SMNVEV (reference sequence). CDR3 residues: CASSPTGQGRPEAFF. The CDR3 region has the DNA TGTGCCAGCAGTCCCACGGGACAGGGAAGGCCTGAAGCTTTCTTT.

This chain links TRBV9 with TRBJ1-6; D call uncertain. Germline loops: CDR1 SGDLS, CDR2 YYNGEE. The CDR3 is 14 residues long. The V end was cut by 0 bases, the J end by 9 bases, with 10 bases between. Here the CDR3 DNA reads TGTGCCAGCAGCGTAGGCGTTCTCGGTTCACCCCTCCACTTT. It encodes CASSVGVLGSPLHF.

The chain combines TRBV27 with TRBJ1-1; a weak D match, TRBD1 (6 bases). This CDR3 has 15 residues. V was clipped by 7 bases and J by 1 base, with 16 bases between them. Germline V gives CDR1 MNHEY, CDR2 SMNVEV (reference sequence). The CDR3, as DNA: TGTGCCAGCAAACGGCCCGGGACACAGAACACTGAAGCTTTCTTT. Translating it yields CASKRPGTQNTEAFF.

The rearrangement links TRBV9 to TRBJ2-1, with TRBD2 matching over 8 bases. The CDR3 spans 15 residues. V dropped 3 bases and J dropped 12; count of bases not matched to a gene: 14. The germline gives CDR1 SGDLS, CDR2 YYNGEE. The CDR3 protein is CASSANLAGLTGQFF. The DNA of the CDR3 is TGTGCCAGCAGCGCGAATCTAGCGGGTCTCACCGGGCAGTTCTTC.

This clone has more than one count but fewer than ten. The chain carries TRBV10-1 and TRBJ2-7; TRBD1 agrees at 7 bases. The CDR3 runs 12 residues. CDR1 and CDR2 from the germline V gene are WNHNN and SYGVQD (reference sequence). V lost 9 bases and J lost 7; bases outside the gene matches: 9. The CDR3 nucleotides are TGCGCCAGTCTCGGCTCCAGGGGGGAGCAGTACTTC. Protein sequence: CASLGSRGEQYF.

This clone was observed a few times. The rearrangement uses TRBV6-5 and TRBJ1-1; TRBD1 is a possible D gene (6 bases). The germline V gene has CDR1 MNHEY and CDR2 SVGAGI. Trimming took 10 bases from V and 3 from J, leaving 15 bases between them. This CDR3 has 13 amino acids. CDR3 DNA sequence: TGTGCCACTGTTGACAGGAAATACACTGAAGCTTTCTTT. Protein product: CATVDRKYTEAFF.

V gene TRBV5-4 combines with J gene TRBJ2-7, with 8 nucleotides matching TRBD1. Unmatched junction bases numbered 10, after V lost 4 bases and J lost 7 bases. CDR3 length: 14 residues. Germline CDR1 and CDR2: SGHNT and YYREEE (reference sequence). In nucleotides, the CDR3 is TGTGCCAGCAGCCCCGACAGGGGTCATCGTGAGCAGTACTTC. Its protein product is CASSPDRGHREQYF.